This is a list of T cell receptor beta chains from one sample in a study of cytomegalovirus exposure and HLA in healthy donors. Clones were read by immunoSEQ multiplex PCR, and TCRdb kept only the in-frame ones, dropping some. The data contain 200,000 to 250,000 clones, more than 75% of them singletons. The sequencing input was PBMCs. The source is a girl aged 2-10 years in good health and CMV-seronegative. The CDR3 runs from the conserved cysteine through the conserved F or W. Each record gives: D gene, clone size, J gene, V gene, CDR3 DNA, CDR3 protein. A D gene is named only where the DNA matches it firmly. A clone size is listed for some rows: how often the clone was seen (once, few, many), or a class if it is expanded.

. . TRBJ2-6 TRBV7-9 TGTGCCAGCAGCTCGGAGTGGAACTCTGGGGCCAACGTCCTGACTTTC CASSSEWNSGANVLTF
TRBD2 . TRBJ2-5 TRBV5-4 TGTGCCACGGGGGGACTAACAGAGACCCAGTACTTC CATGGLTETQYF
. . TRBJ2-5 TRBV5-1 TGCGCCAGCAGCTCCGGACAGCAAGAGACCCAGTACTTC CASSSGQQETQYF
. once TRBJ2-2 TRBV2 TGTGCCAGCAGTGCGGGACAACCGAACACCGGGGAGCTGTTTTTT CASSAGQPNTGELFF
. once TRBJ1-3 TRBV6-5 TGTGCCAGTAGCCTCCGTGAGGTTGGAAACACCATATATTTT CASSLREVGNTIYF
TRBD2 . TRBJ2-5 TRBV13 TGTGCCAGCAGCTATCAGCGGGGGGCCCAAGAGACCCAGTACTTC CASSYQRGAQETQYF
. . TRBJ2-1 TRBV5-1 TGCGCCAGCAGCTTGGACAGCGCGGGTGAGCAGTTCTTC CASSLDSAGEQFF
TRBD2 . TRBJ2-5 TRBV2 TGTGCCAGCAGGGATAGCGGGGGGGCGTGGGAGACCCAGTACTTC CASRDSGGAWETQYF
. . TRBJ1-4 TRBV9 TGTGCCAGCAGCCCGACAGGAGGAAGCGTAGCTAATGAAAAACTGTTTTTT CASSPTGGSVANEKLFF
TRBD2 . TRBJ2-3 TRBV6-1 TGTGCCAGCAGGGTACTAGCGGGGGGTACAGATACGCAGTATTTT CASRVLAGGTDTQYF
TRBD1 . TRBJ2-7 TRBV25-1 TGTGCCAGCAGTGCCGGGACAGGGGGGACCTACGAGCAGTACTTC CASSAGTGGTYEQYF
. once TRBJ1-2 TRBV5-1 TGCGCCAGCAGCTTGGAGACCGGGGGGTACCGCTATGGCTACACCTTC CASSLETGGYRYGYTF
TRBD2 . TRBJ2-2 TRBV27 TGTGCCAGCAAAAGGACGGGAGGCACCGGGGAGCTGTTTTTT CASKRTGGTGELFF
. . TRBJ1-6 TRBV11-2 TGTGCCAGCAGCTTAAGAGGAGGAAATTCACCCCTCCACTTT CASSLRGGNSPLHF
. few TRBJ2-3 TRBV6-5 TGTGCCAGCAGTTCCTTAGATACGCAGTATTTT CASSSLDTQYF
. . TRBJ1-5 TRBV27 TGTGCCAGCAGTCCATCTTCAGGGGATAGCAATCAGCCCCAGCATTTT CASSPSSGDSNQPQHF
. . TRBJ2-1 TRBV9 TGTGCCAGCAGCGGATGGGGGCGTGAGCAGTTCTTC CASSGWGREQFF
TRBD2 . TRBJ2-1 TRBV13 TGTGCCAGCAGCCCCGGACTAGCTCACTACAATGAGCAGTTCTTC CASSPGLAHYNEQFF
. . TRBJ1-3 TRBV6-1 TGTGCCAGCAGGGGACACCTCTCTGGAAACACCATATATTTT CASRGHLSGNTIYF
TRBD2 . TRBJ2-5 TRBV6-5 TGTGCCAGTAGAGCGGGGGGCCAAGAGACCCAGTACTTC CASRAGGQETQYF
TRBD1 . TRBJ2-7 TRBV5-1 TGCGCCAGCAGAACCGGGACAGCCTACGAGCAGTACTTC CASRTGTAYEQYF
TRBD2 . TRBJ2-7 TRBV5-5 TGTGCCAGTCAACTAGCGGGGGGCTACGAGCAGTACTTC CASQLAGGYEQYF
. . TRBJ1-2 TRBV30 TGTGCCTGGAGCCCCGGGAGCTATGGCTACACCTTC CAWSPGSYGYTF
. . TRBJ1-5 TRBV21-1 TGTGCCAGCAGCAAAGGCGACAGGGGCGCTCATAGCAATCAGCCCCAGCATTTT CASSKGDRGAHSNQPQHF
. . TRBJ2-2 TRBV7-6 TGTGCCAGCAGCTTACCAGGGTCGAACACCGGGGAGCTGTTTTTT CASSLPGSNTGELFF
TRBD2 . TRBJ2-2 TRBV4-1 TGCGCCAGCAGCCAAGAATTGGCTAGCGGGGTTAACACCGGGGAGCTGTTTTTT CASSQELASGVNTGELFF
TRBD2 . TRBJ2-3 TRBV5-4 TGTGCCAGCAGCTTGGTCCTAGCGGGAGCAGATACGCAGTATTTT CASSLVLAGADTQYF
TRBD2 . TRBJ2-1 TRBV19 TGTGCCAGTAGTTCCCGTAGCGGGGGACCTTACAATGAGCAGTTCTTC CASSSRSGGPYNEQFF
. . TRBJ2-1 TRBV27 TGTGCCAGCAGTTTCAGGAAGAACAATGAGCAGTTCTTC CASSFRKNNEQFF
. . TRBJ2-7 TRBV19 TGTGCCAGTAGTATCGGCAGGGCCGAGCAGTACTTC CASSIGRAEQYF
TRBD1 . TRBJ1-2 TRBV11-2 TGTGCCAGCAGCTTAGTGACAGGGCCCTATGGCTACACCTTC CASSLVTGPYGYTF
. . TRBJ2-5 TRBV15 TGTGCCACCAGCAGAGCTCGAGTACCGGAGAGAGAGACCCAGTACTTC CATSRARVPERETQYF
TRBD1 once TRBJ1-1 TRBV6-5 TGTGCCAGCAGTTTGGACAGGGCGAACACTGAAGCTTTCTTT CASSLDRANTEAFF
TRBD1 . TRBJ2-7 TRBV6-5 TGTGCCAGCAGTTTCGGACAGGGTTCCTACGAGCAGTACTTC CASSFGQGSYEQYF
. . TRBJ2-7 TRBV20-1 TGCAGTGCTACGACAGTATACGAGCAGTACTTC CSATTVYEQYF
TRBD1 . TRBJ2-1 TRBV11-2 TGTGCCAGCAGTTGGGGACAGGGGGTCTACAATGAGCAGTTCTTC CASSWGQGVYNEQFF
TRBD2 . TRBJ2-2 TRBV6-1 TGTGCCAGCAGTGAACGTCGAGCGGGAACCGGGGAGCTGTTTTTT CASSERRAGTGELFF